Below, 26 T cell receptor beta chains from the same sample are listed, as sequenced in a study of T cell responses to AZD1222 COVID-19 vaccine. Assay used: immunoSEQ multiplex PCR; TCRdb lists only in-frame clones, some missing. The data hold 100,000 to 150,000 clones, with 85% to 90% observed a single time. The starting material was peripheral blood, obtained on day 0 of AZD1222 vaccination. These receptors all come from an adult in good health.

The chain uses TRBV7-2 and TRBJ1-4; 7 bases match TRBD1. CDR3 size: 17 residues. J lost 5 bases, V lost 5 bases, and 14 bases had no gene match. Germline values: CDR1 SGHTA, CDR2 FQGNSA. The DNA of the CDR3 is TGTGCCAGCAGCCCCAGTTCCGGACAGGCTCCGAATGAAAAACTGTTTTTT. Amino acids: CASSPSSGQAPNEKLFF.

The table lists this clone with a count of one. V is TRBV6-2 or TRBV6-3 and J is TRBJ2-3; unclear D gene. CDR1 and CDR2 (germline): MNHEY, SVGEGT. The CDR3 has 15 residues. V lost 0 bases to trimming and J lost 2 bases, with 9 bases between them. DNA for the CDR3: TGTGCCAGCAGTTACTCTCAACTATTCACAGATACGCAGTATTTT. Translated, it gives CASSYSQLFTDTQYF.

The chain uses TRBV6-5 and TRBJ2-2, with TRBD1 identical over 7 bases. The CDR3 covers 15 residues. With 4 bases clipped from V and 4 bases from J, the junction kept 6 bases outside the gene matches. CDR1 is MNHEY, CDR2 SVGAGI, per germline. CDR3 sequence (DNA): TGTGCCAGCAGTTTAGGGGGCGGGCTCACCGGGGAGCTGTTTTTT. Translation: CASSLGGGLTGELFF.

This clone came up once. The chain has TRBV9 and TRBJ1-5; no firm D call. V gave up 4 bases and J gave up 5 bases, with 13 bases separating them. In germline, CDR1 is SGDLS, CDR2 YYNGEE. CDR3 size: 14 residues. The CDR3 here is CASSLQPADQPQHF. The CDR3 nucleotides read TGTGCCAGCAGCCTACAGCCCGCCGATCAGCCCCAGCATTTT.

The CDR3 reads CASSVAGTEAFF. The CDR3 DNA reads as TGTGCCAGCAGCGTAGCCGGGACTGAAGCTTTCTTT. The chain uses TRBV9 and TRBJ1-1; no definite D call. CDR1 is SGDLS, CDR2 YYNGEE, per germline. Trimming pared 0 bases from V and 5 bases from J, leaving 5 bases between. The CDR3 length is 12 residues.

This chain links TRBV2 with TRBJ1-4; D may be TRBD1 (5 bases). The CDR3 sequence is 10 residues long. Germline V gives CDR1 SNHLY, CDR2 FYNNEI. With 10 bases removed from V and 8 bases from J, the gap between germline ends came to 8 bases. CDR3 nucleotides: TGTGCCACCCAGGGAGAAAAACTGTTTTTT. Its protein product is CATQGEKLFF.

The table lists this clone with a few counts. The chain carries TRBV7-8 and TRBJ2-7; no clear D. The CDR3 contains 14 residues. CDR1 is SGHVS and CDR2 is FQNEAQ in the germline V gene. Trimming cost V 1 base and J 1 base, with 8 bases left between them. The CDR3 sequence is CASSLGHRSYEQYF. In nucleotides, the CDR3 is TGTGCCAGCAGCTTAGGTCACAGATCCTACGAGCAGTACTTC.

The CDR3 DNA is TGTGCCAGCAGCCAAGGACGTCCAGGGACCCAGCATTTT. It translates to CASSQGRPGTQHF. V gene TRBV3-1 (or the pseudogene TRBV3-2) combines with J gene TRBJ1-5, with D maybe TRBD1 (5 bases). Between the trimmed V and J ends, which lost 1 base and 11 bases, there was a span of 12 bases. Germline assignment: CDR1 LGHDT and CDR2 YNNKEL (reference sequence). This CDR3 region has 13 residues.

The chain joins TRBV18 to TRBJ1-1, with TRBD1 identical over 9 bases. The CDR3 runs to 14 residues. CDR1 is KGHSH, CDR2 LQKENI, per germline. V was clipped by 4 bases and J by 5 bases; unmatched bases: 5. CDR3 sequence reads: CASSRRDRDTEAFF. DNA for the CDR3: TGTGCCAGCTCACGACGGGACAGGGATACTGAAGCTTTCTTT.

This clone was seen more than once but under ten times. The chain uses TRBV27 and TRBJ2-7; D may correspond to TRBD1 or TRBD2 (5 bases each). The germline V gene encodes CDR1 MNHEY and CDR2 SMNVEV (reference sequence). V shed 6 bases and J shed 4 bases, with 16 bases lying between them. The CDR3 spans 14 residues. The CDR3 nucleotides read TGTGCCAGCAGAGCTCCGGGACGCTATTACGAGCAGTACTTC. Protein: CASRAPGRYYEQYF.

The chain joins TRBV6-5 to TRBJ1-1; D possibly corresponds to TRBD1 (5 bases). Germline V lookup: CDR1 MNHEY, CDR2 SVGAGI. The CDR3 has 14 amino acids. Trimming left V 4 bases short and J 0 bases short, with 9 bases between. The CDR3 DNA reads TGTGCCAGCAGTTCACAGGCGATGAACACTGAAGCTTTCTTT. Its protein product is CASSSQAMNTEAFF.

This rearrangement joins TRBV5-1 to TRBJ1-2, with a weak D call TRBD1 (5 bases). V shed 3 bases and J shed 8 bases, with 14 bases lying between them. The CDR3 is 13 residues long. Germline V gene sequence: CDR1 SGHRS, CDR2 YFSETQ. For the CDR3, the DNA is TGCGCCAGCAGCTCCGGGGGGAGGGGAGGCTACACCTTC. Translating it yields CASSSGGRGGYTF.

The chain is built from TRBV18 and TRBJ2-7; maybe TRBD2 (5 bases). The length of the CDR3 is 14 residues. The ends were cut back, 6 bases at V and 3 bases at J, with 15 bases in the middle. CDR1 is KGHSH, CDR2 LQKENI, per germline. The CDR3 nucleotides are TGTGCCAGCTCCCCGGGATTGGGCGACTACGAGCAGTACTTC. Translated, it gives CASSPGLGDYEQYF.

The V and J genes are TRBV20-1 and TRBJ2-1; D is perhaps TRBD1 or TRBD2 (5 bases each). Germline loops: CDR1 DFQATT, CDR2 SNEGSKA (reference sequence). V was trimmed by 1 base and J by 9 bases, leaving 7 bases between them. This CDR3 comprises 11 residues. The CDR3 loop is CSARGGIEQFF. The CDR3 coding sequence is TGCAGTGCTAGAGGGGGGATTGAGCAGTTCTTC.

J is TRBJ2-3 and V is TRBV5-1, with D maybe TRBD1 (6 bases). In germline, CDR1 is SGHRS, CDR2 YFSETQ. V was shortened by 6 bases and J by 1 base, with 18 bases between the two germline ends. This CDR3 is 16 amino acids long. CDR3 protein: CASTNRVRGGTDTQYF. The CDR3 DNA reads TGCGCCAGCACCAACAGGGTAAGGGGAGGCACAGATACGCAGTATTTT.

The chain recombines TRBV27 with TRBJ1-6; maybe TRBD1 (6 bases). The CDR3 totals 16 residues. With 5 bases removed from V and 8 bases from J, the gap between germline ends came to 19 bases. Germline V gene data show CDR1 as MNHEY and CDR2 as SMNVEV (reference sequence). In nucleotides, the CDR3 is TGTGCCAGCAGTGCCAGGGGCCTTACTCCCTATTCACCCCTCCACTTT. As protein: CASSARGLTPYSPLHF.

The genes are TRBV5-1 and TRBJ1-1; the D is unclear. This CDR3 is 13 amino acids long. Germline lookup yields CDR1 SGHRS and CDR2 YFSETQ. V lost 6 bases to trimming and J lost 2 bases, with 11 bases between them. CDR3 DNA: TGCGCCAGCATGATTCGGACTAACACTGAAGCTTTCTTT. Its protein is CASMIRTNTEAFF.

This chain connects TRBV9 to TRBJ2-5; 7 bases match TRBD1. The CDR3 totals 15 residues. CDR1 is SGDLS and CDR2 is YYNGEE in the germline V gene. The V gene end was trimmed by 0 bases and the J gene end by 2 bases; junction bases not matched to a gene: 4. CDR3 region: CASSVVGGWQETQYF. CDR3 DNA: TGTGCCAGCAGCGTAGTAGGGGGCTGGCAAGAGACCCAGTACTTC.

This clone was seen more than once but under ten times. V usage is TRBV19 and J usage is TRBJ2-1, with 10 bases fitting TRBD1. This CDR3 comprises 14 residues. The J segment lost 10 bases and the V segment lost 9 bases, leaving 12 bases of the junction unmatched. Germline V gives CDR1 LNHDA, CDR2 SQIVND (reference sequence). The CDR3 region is CASADRGALKEQFF. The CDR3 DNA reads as TGTGCCAGCGCGGACAGGGGGGCGTTAAAGGAGCAGTTCTTC.

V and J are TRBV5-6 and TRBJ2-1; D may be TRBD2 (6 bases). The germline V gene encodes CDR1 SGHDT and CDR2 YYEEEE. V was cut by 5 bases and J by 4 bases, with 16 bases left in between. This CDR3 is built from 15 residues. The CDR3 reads CASRVGFGGYNEQFF. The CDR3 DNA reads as TGTGCCAGCAGGGTGGGGTTCGGGGGATACAATGAGCAGTTCTTC.

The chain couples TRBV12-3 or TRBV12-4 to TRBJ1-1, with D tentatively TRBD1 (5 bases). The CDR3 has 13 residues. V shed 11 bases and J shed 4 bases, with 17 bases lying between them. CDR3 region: CAGSGGWGTEAFF. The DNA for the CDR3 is TGTGCCGGAAGTGGGGGGTGGGGCACTGAAGCTTTCTTT.

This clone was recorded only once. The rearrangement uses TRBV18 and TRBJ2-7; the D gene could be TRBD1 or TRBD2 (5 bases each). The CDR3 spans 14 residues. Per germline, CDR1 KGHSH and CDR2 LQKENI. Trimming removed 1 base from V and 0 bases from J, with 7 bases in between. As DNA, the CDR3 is TGTGCCAGCTCACCACAGGGGACCTCCTACGAGCAGTACTTC. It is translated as CASSPQGTSYEQYF.

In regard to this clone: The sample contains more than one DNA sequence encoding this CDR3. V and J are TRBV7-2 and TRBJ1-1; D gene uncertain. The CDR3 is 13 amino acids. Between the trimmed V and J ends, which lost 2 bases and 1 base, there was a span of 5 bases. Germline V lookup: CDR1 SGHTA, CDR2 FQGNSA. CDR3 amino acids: CASSLWGNTEAFF. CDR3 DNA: TGTGCCAGCAGCTTATGGGGGAACACTGAAGCTTTCTTT.

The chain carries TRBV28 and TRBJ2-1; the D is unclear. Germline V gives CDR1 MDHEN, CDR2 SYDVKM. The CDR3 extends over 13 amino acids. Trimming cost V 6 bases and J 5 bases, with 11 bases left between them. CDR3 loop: CASRAWVNNEQFF. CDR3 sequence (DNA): TGTGCCAGCAGGGCGTGGGTAAACAATGAGCAGTTCTTC.

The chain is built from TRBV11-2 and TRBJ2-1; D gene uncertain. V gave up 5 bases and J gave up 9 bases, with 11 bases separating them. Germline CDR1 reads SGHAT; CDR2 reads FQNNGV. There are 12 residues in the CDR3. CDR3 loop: CASSRWSSEQFF. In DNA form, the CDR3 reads TGTGCCAGCAGCCGATGGTCTAGTGAGCAGTTCTTC.

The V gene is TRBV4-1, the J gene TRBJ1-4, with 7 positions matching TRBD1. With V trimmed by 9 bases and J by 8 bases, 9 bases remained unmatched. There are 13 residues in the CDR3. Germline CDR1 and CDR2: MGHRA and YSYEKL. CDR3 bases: TGCGCCAGTTCCCCGTGGACAGGAGAAAAACTGTTTTTT. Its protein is CASSPWTGEKLFF.